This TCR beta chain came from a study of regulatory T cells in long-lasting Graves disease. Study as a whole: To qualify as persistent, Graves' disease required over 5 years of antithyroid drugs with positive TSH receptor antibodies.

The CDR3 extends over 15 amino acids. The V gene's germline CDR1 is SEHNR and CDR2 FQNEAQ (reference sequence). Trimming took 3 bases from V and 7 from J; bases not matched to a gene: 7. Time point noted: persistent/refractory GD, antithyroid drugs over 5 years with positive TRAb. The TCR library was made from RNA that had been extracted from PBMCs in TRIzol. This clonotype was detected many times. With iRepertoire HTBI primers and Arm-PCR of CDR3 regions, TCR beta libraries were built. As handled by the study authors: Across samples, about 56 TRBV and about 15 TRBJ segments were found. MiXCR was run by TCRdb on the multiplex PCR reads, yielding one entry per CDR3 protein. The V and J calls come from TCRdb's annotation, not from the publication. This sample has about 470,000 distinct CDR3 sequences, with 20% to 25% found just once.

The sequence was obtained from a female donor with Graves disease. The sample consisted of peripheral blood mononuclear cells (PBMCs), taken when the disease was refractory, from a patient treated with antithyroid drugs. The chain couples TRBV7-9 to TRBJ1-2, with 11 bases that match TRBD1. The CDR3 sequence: CASSFTGTGGVGYTF. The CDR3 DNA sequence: TGTGCCAGCAGCTTCACCGGGACAGGGGGTGTTGGCTACACCTTC.